This TCR beta chain is from a study of blood T cells in healthy people across ages. A second PCR of 7 to 11 cycles used a sample-barcoded 5' primer and a J-beta primer mix. MiXCR was run by TCRdb on the 5' RACE reads, yielding one entry per CDR3 protein. The sample shows roughly 800,000 distinct CDR3 sequences, 53% of them seen only once. The CDR3 extends over 14 amino acids. Per germline, CDR1 SEHNR and CDR2 FQNEAQ (reference sequence). Sequences were obtained from blood. This TCR was sampled from a man older than 75 in good health. The chain combines TRBV7-9 with TRBJ2-1; D is uncertain. The J call may not be correct, given that the DNA end is closer to TRBJ2-7. The CDR3 DNA reads as TGTGCCAGCAGCTTAGCGGACCGCCACTACGAGCAGTACTTC. Translation gives CASSLADRHYEQYF.